The 11 T cell receptor beta chains below come from one sample, sequenced in a study of a mutant IDH1 vaccine in newly diagnosed glioma. Sequencing used immunoSEQ multiplex PCR; TCRdb keeps in-frame clones, though not all of them. Of fewer than 55,000 clones in the sample, less than 70% are singletons; the top ten hold 4% to 5.5%. Their recognized antigens are unknown. Regarding time point: week 47, end of study. Vaccination used 300 ug of mutant IDH1 20-mer peptide per dose, with topical imiquimod. The specimen was peripheral blood mononuclear cells (PBMCs), collected from a glioma patient whose treatment included an IDH1 peptide vaccine. The source is a man in his forties with glioma. Some clones in this sample may be carry-over from other donors' samples.

This chain connects TRBV19 to TRBJ2-7; the D gene is possibly TRBD2 (6 bases). The CDR3 runs 17 residues. With 5 bases removed from V and 2 bases from J, the gap between germline ends came to 22 bases. CDR1 and CDR2 from the germline V gene are LNHDA and SQIVND (reference sequence). The CDR3: CASSARPLRSGPYEQYF. CDR3 nucleotide sequence: TGTGCCAGTAGTGCCAGACCCCTTCGAAGCGGGCCCTACGAGCAGTACTTC.

This clone was seen only a few times. The chain joins TRBV11-3 to TRBJ2-1, with 8 positions matching TRBD2. V dropped 5 bases and J dropped 6; count of bases not matched to a gene: 6. Germline CDR1 SGHNT, CDR2 YENEEA. This CDR3 comprises 14 residues. The DNA for the CDR3 is TGTGCCAGCAGCCATAGCGGGACCCCCAATGAGCAGTTCTTC. Its translation: CASSHSGTPNEQFF.

This clone was detected only a few times. CDR3 residues: CASRRRTGGNSPLHF. The DNA of the CDR3 is TGTGCCAGCAGGCGAAGGACAGGGGGGAATTCACCCCTCCACTTT. This chain uses TRBV7-9 with TRBJ1-6; 10 bases match TRBD1. V shed 6 bases and J 7 bases; nucleotides not matched to a gene: 6. Germline V gene sequence: CDR1 SEHNR, CDR2 FQNEAQ (reference sequence). The CDR3 extends over 15 amino acids.

This clone was seen a few times. V gene TRBV11-2 combines with J gene TRBJ1-4; D is perhaps TRBD1 (5 bases). The V end was cut by 5 bases, the J end by 7 bases, with 17 bases between. Germline V CDR1 and CDR2: SGHAT, FQNNGV. This CDR3 has 15 residues. CDR3 sequence reads: CASSPGGGGGEKLFF. The DNA for the CDR3 is TGTGCCAGCAGCCCGGGGGGTGGGGGAGGTGAAAAACTGTTTTTT. The variable domain in full, with the rest retrieved from reference TRBV11-2 and TRBJ1-4, is EAGVAQSPRYKIIEKRQSVAFWCNPISGHATLYWYQQILGQGPKLLIQFQNNGVVDDSQLPKDRFSAERLKGVDSTLKIQPAKLEDSAVYLCASSPGGGGGEKLFFGSGTQLSVL.

V gene TRBV27 combines with J gene TRBJ1-1, with D unclear. V lost 5 bases and J 1 base, leaving 11 bases between the germline ends. Germline values: CDR1 MNHEY, CDR2 SMNVEV (reference sequence). This CDR3 comprises 14 residues. This CDR3 reads CASSQLRSNTEAFF. The CDR3, as DNA: TGTGCCAGCAGTCAACTGCGATCGAACACTGAAGCTTTCTTT.

This clone came up once. J is TRBJ1-1 and V is TRBV10-3; D possibly corresponds to TRBD1 (5 bases). Deletions cut 6 bases from V and 1 base from J, with 12 bases between. CDR3 length equals 14 residues. CDR1 and CDR2 from the germline V gene are ENHRY and SYGVKD. CDR3: CAIRGGAPNTEAFF. CDR3 DNA: TGTGCCATCAGGGGAGGGGCCCCGAACACTGAAGCTTTCTTT.

This chain joins TRBV29-1 and TRBJ1-5, with 7 bases lining up with TRBD1. Germline lookup yields CDR1 SQVTM and CDR2 ANQGSEA. CDR3 size: 12 residues. Unmatched junction bases numbered 7, after V lost 7 bases and J lost 7 bases. As DNA, the CDR3 is TGCAGCGCCAGACAGGGTGAGCAGCCCCAGCATTTT. It specifies CSARQGEQPQHF.

The chain links TRBV15 to TRBJ1-1; 9 bases are shared with TRBD1. V lost 1 base and J lost 6; bases outside the gene matches: 6. The CDR3 extends over 15 amino acids. Per germline, CDR1 LNHNV and CDR2 YYDKDF (reference sequence). The DNA of the CDR3 is TGTGCCACCAGCAGAGGGGACAGGGTGACACCTGAAGCTTTCTTT. The encoded protein is CATSRGDRVTPEAFF.

The chain links TRBV9 to TRBJ2-3; the match to TRBD1 covers 8 bases. The V and J ends lost 3 bases and 0 bases, in that order; junction bases with no gene match: 0. Per germline, CDR1 SGDLS and CDR2 YYNGEE. This CDR3 region has 14 residues. The CDR3 coding sequence is TGTGCCAGCAGCGGGACAGGGAGCACAGATACGCAGTATTTT. Translating gives CASSGTGSTDTQYF.

The rearrangement uses TRBV19 and TRBJ2-3, with TRBD2 as a possible D gene (7 bases). V lost 7 bases and J lost 4, with 18 bases in between. The CDR3 is 15 amino acids. Germline assignment: CDR1 LNHDA and CDR2 SQIVND (reference sequence). The CDR3 bases are TGTGCCAGTACCCCGGGGAGGGGGGCGTCAGATACGCAGTATTTT. Amino acids: CASTPGRGASDTQYF.

This clone was observed a handful of times. The rearrangement uses TRBV10-1 and TRBJ2-7; TRBD2 agrees at 8 bases. The CDR3 has 15 amino acids. Per germline, CDR1 WNHNN and CDR2 SYGVQD (reference sequence). Trimming took 0 bases from V and 6 from J; bases not matched to a gene: 7. In DNA, the CDR3 is TGCGCCAGCAGTGAGTCGATCGCCGGGGGGGCCGAGCAGTACTTC. Translated, it gives CASSESIAGGAEQYF.